The 18 T cell receptor beta chains below come from one sample, sequenced in a study of early T cells in non-severe SARS-CoV-2 infection (dated by TCRdb to the early 2020s). The receptor library was made with 5' RACE. The sequencer was a NextSeq 500. TCRdb trimmed public reads at Q25 via fastp, called clones via MiXCR and kept in-frame beta chains. CDR3 protein sequences are deduplicated, and each keeps its most common genes and DNA. The sample has around 57,000 distinct CDR3 sequences on record, under 15% of them singletons. In total, the top ten clones hold 3.5% to 5.5% of the sample. The sequenced material came from whole blood. Receptors originate from an adult who was a healthcare worker with PCR-confirmed SARS-CoV-2 infection or an uninfected control (not recorded which).

The table lists this clonotype with a count of one. Just one base apart from a much larger clone, this may be a read error. V and J are TRBV25-1 and TRBJ2-5; TRBD2 might be the D (5 bases). Between the trimmed V and J ends, which lost 1 base and 6 bases, there was a span of 12 bases. Germline CDR1 reads MGHDK; CDR2 reads SYGVNS. The CDR3 is 14 amino acids. The CDR3 spells CASSELYGVQTQYF. CDR3 coding DNA: TGTGCCAGCAGTGAATTGTACGGGGTCCAGACCCAGTACTTC.

This rearrangement joins TRBV3-1 to TRBJ1-2; no reliable D call. The CDR3 is 14 amino acids. Germline V gene lookup returns CDR1 LGHDT and CDR2 YNNKEL (reference sequence). V gave up 5 bases and J gave up 4 bases, with 14 bases separating them. The CDR3 DNA sequence: TGTGCCAGCAGCGGACGCATATCCCTCTATGGCTACACCTTC. This encodes CASSGRISLYGYTF.

Many counts were recorded for this clonotype. The CDR3 is CASSPPTRNTIYF. The CDR3 nucleotides read TGTGCCAGCTCACCCCCAACCAGGAACACCATATATTTT. The chain joins TRBV18 to TRBJ1-3; D unresolved. CDR1 is KGHSH and CDR2 is LQKENI in the germline V gene. Trimming shortened V by 3 bases and J by 7 bases, and 10 bases separated the two germline ends. CDR3 length equals 13 residues.

This clonotype appeared a few times. The genes are TRBV4-3 and TRBJ1-4; weak D call: TRBD1 (6 bases). In germline, CDR1 is LGHNA, CDR2 YSLEER. The CDR3 has 19 amino acids. V lost 0 bases and J 0 bases, leaving 17 bases between the germline ends. This chain's CDR3 is CASSQDVLQGWATNEKLFF. In nucleotides, the CDR3 is TGCGCCAGCAGCCAAGATGTTTTGCAGGGGTGGGCAACTAATGAAAAACTGTTTTTT.

This rearrangement joins TRBV12-3 or TRBV12-4 to TRBJ2-3; D might be TRBD2 (6 bases). V shed 4 bases and J shed 2 bases, with 7 bases lying between them. CDR3 size: 13 residues. DNA of the CDR3: TGTGCCAGCAGTTGGGGGGACACAGATACGCAGTATTTT. The encoded protein is CASSWGDTDTQYF.

This clonotype has a handful of counts. V is TRBV6-5 and J is TRBJ1-5; no reliable D call. This CDR3 comprises 13 residues. CDR1 and CDR2 from the germline V gene are MNHEY and SVGAGI. Trimming removed 8 bases at V and 3 bases at J, with 11 bases between. The chain's CDR3 is CASSTSINQPQHF. The CDR3 bases are TGTGCCAGCTCAACAAGTATCAATCAGCCCCAGCATTTT.

This clonotype was picked up a small number of times. This sequence joins TRBV6-1 and TRBJ2-7, with 10 bases that match TRBD1. V lost 10 bases, J lost 6 bases, and 6 bases stayed unmatched. This CDR3 comprises 12 residues. Germline CDR1 reads MNHNS; CDR2 reads SASEGT. The CDR3 region is CAIETGGLEQYF. The CDR3 nucleotides are TGTGCCATAGAGACAGGGGGCCTCGAGCAGTACTTC.

The V gene is TRBV25-1, the J gene TRBJ1-2, with a tentative D call TRBD1 (5 bases). V was pared by 6 bases and J by 5 bases, with 16 bases between. The V gene's germline CDR1 is MGHDK and CDR2 SYGVNS. The CDR3 sequence is 14 residues long. The CDR3 protein is CASSRGREEYGYTF. In nucleotides, the CDR3 is TGTGCCAGCAGCCGGGGCAGGGAGGAGTATGGCTACACCTTC.

This clonotype appeared a few times. The rearrangement uses TRBV2 and TRBJ2-3, with 14 nucleotides matching TRBD2. This CDR3 has 17 residues. The germline V gene has CDR1 SNHLY and CDR2 FYNNEI. V was pared by 6 bases and J by 3 bases, with 8 bases of the junction left unmatched. The CDR3: CASSWTSGGIKTDTQYF. In DNA, the CDR3 is TGTGCCAGCAGCTGGACTAGCGGGGGGATAAAGACAGATACGCAGTATTTT.

This chain links TRBV29-1 with TRBJ2-1, with D hard to call. This CDR3 comprises 10 residues. Germline lookup yields CDR1 SQVTM and CDR2 ANQGSEA. Trimming pared 4 bases from V and 2 bases from J, leaving 0 bases between. The CDR3 DNA reads TGCAGCGTTGCCTACAATGAGCAGTTCTTC. Translation gives CSVAYNEQFF.

This clonotype has at least ten counts. This chain uses TRBV11-2 with TRBJ1-1; TRBD1 matches at 7 bases. V trimming: 5 bases; J trimming: 0 bases; junction bases outside the gene matches: 6. The length of the CDR3 is 15 residues. Germline values: CDR1 SGHAT, CDR2 FQNNGV. The CDR3 loop reads CASSPRDRLNTEAFF. In nucleotides, the CDR3 is TGTGCCAGCAGCCCCCGGGACAGATTGAACACTGAAGCTTTCTTT. The full variable domain, completed using reference TRBV11-2 and TRBJ1-1, is EAGVAQSPRYKIIEKRQSVAFWCNPISGHATLYWYQQILGQGPKLLIQFQNNGVVDDSQLPKDRFSAERLKGVDSTLKIQPAKLEDSAVYLCASSPRDRLNTEAFFGQGTRLTVV.

Many counts were recorded for this clonotype. This sequence joins TRBV27 and TRBJ2-6, with D tentatively TRBD1 (5 bases). The CDR3 has 13 residues. CDR1 is MNHEY and CDR2 is SMNVEV in the germline V gene (reference sequence). V was clipped by 7 bases and J by 1 base, with 5 bases between them. CDR3 coding DNA: TGTGCCAGCAAGGGGTCTGGGGCCAACGTCCTGACTTTC. Its translation: CASKGSGANVLTF.

This clonotype occurred many times. V usage is TRBV12-3 or TRBV12-4 and J usage is TRBJ2-7; D unclear. V dropped 1 base and J dropped 9 bases, with 10 bases sitting between them. The CDR3 totals 12 residues. For the CDR3, the DNA is TGTGCCAGCAGTTTAGGCCCCGCCCCGCAGTACTTC. It specifies CASSLGPAPQYF.

This clonotype was counted at least ten times. J is TRBJ2-7 and V is TRBV24-1, with D perhaps being TRBD1 or TRBD2 (5 bases each). CDR3 length: 14 residues. V was trimmed by 2 bases and J by 9 bases, leaving 16 bases between them. From germline, CDR1 is KGHDR and CDR2 SFDVKD. Here the CDR3 DNA reads TGTGCCACCAGTGATTCCGGGACGGATATCCCGCAGTACTTC. This sequence encodes CATSDSGTDIPQYF.

The chain joins TRBV7-3 to TRBJ1-1, with D perhaps matching TRBD1 (5 bases). The CDR3 runs to 15 residues. Trimming shortened V by 5 bases and J by 4 bases, and 17 bases separated the two germline ends. Germline V CDR1 and CDR2: SGHTA, FQGTGA. The CDR3 nucleotides read TGTGCCAGCAGCCTCATGGGGGGTCCCGGCACTGAAGCTTTCTTT. Residues: CASSLMGGPGTEAFF.

Ten or more counts support this clonotype. The CDR3: CASSLDRPSGANVLTF. The CDR3 DNA is TGTGCCAGCAGCTTGGACAGGCCCTCTGGGGCCAACGTCCTGACTTTC. The chain employs TRBV7-6 and TRBJ2-6; 7 bases line up with TRBD1. Germline V lookup: CDR1 SGHVS, CDR2 FNYEAQ. V dropped 3 bases and J dropped 0; count of bases not matched to a gene: 2. This CDR3 has 16 residues. Combining the CDR3 with reference TRBV7-6 and TRBJ2-6 gives the whole variable domain GAGVSQSPRYKVTKRGQDVALRCDPISGHVSLYWYRQALGQGPEFLTYFNYEAQQDKSGLPNDRFSAERPEGSISTLTIQRTEQRDSAMYRCASSLDRPSGANVLTFGAGSRLTVL.

The genes are TRBV28 and TRBJ2-2; either TRBD1 or TRBD2 may supply D (5 bases each). V lost 8 bases to trimming and J lost 5 bases, with 15 bases between them. This CDR3 has 14 amino acids. Germline V CDR1 and CDR2: MDHEN, SYDVKM. The CDR3 DNA reads TGTGCCAGCGGACCAGGGACCCTGACCGGGGAGCTGTTTTTT. Protein: CASGPGTLTGELFF.

This clonotype has at least ten counts. The V gene is TRBV20-1, the J gene TRBJ1-3; D possibly corresponds to TRBD1 (5 bases). Germline V gene sequence: CDR1 DFQATT, CDR2 SNEGSKA (reference sequence). The CDR3 is 15 amino acids. Trimming took off 5 bases at V and 3 bases at J, with 17 bases between the two ends. The CDR3 DNA reads TGCAGTGCTGCCTCAGGGCTTAACCGTGGAAACACCATATATTTT. It is translated as CSAASGLNRGNTIYF.